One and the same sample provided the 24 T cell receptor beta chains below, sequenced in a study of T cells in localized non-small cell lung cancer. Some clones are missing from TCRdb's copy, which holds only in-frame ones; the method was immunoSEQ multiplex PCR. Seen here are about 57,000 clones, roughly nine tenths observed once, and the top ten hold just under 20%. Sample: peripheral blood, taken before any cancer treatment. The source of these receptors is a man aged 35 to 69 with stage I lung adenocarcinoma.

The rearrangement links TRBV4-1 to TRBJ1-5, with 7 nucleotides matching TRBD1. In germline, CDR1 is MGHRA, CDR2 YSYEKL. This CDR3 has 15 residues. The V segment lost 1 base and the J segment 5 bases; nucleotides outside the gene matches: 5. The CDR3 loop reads CASSQASTGDQPQHF. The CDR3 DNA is TGCGCCAGCAGCCAAGCCTCCACAGGGGATCAGCCCCAGCATTTT.

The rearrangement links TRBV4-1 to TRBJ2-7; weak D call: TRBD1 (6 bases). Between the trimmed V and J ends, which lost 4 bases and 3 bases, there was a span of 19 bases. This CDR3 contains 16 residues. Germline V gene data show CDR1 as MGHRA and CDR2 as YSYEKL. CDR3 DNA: TGCGCCAGCAGCCGTGTGATGACAGGTCCCGGCTACGAGCAGTACTTC. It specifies CASSRVMTGPGYEQYF.

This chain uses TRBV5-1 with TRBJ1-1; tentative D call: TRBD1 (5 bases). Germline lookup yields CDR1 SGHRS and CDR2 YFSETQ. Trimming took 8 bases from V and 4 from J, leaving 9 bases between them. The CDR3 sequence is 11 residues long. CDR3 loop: CASSRGTEAFF. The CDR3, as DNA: TGCGCCAGTTCTAGGGGCACTGAAGCTTTCTTT.

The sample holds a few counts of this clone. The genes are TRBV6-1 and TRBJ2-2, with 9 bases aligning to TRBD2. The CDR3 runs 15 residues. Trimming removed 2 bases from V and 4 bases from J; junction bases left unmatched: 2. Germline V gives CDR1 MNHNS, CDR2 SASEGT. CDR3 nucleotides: TGTGCCAGCAGTGAATTTAGCGGGAGCACCGGGGAGCTGTTTTTT. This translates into CASSEFSGSTGELFF.

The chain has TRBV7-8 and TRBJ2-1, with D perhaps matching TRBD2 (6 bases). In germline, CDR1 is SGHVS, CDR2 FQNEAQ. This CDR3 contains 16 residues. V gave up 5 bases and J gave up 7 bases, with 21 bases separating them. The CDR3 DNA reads TGTGCCAGCAGCCGGGACTCCTGGCTAACGGATAATGAGCAGTTCTTC. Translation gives CASSRDSWLTDNEQFF.

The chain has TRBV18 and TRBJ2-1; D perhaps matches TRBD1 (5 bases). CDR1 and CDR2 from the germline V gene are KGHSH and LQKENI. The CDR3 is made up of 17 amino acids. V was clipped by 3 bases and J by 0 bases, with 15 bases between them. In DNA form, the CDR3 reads TGTGCCAGCTCACCCCCCCGGACACATAGCTCCTACAATGAGCAGTTCTTC. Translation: CASSPPRTHSSYNEQFF. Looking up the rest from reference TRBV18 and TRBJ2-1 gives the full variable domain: NAGVMQNPRHLVRRRGQEARLRCSPMKGHSHVYWYRQLPEEGLKFMVYLQKENIIDESGMPKERFSAEFPKEGPSILRIQQVVRGDSAAYFCASSPPRTHSSYNEQFFGPGTRLTVL.

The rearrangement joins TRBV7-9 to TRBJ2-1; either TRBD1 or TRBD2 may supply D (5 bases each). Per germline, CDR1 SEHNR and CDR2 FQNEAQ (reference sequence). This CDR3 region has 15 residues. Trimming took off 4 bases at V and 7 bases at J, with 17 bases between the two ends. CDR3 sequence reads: CASSSDRDVENEQFF. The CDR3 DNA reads TGTGCCAGCAGCTCGGACCGGGACGTCGAAAATGAGCAGTTCTTC.

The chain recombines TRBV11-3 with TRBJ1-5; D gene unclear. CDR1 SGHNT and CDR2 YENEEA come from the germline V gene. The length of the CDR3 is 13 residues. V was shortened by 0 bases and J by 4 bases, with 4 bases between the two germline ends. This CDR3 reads CASSLDGNQPQHF. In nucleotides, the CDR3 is TGTGCCAGCAGCTTAGACGGGAATCAGCCCCAGCATTTT.

CDR3 residues: CASASPRGSSYNEQFF. The DNA of the CDR3 is TGTGCCTCCGCAAGCCCCAGGGGGAGCTCCTACAATGAGCAGTTCTTC. J is TRBJ2-1 and V is TRBV10-3; 7 bases are a match to TRBD1. The CDR3 consists of 16 residues. Germline V gene lookup returns CDR1 ENHRY and CDR2 SYGVKD. The V segment lost 11 bases and the J segment 0 bases; nucleotides outside the gene matches: 13.

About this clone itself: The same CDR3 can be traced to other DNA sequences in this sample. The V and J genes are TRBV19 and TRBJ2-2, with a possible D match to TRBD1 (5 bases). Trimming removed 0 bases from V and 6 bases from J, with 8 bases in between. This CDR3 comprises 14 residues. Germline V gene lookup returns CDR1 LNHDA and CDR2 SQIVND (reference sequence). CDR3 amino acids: CASSIDQGSGELFF. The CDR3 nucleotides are TGTGCCAGTAGTATAGATCAGGGATCCGGGGAGCTGTTTTTT.

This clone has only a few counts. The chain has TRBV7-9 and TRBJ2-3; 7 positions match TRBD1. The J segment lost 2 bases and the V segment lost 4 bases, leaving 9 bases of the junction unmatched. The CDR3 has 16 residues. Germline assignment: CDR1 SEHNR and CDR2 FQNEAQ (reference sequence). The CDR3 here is CASSSSGTDLTDTQYF. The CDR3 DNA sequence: TGTGCCAGCAGCTCATCCGGGACAGACCTCACAGATACGCAGTATTTT.

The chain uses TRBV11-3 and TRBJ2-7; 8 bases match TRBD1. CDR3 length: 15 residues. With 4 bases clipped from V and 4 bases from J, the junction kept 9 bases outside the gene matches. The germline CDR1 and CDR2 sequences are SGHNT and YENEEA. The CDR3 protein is CASSSRTGLPYEQYF. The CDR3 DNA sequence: TGTGCCAGCAGCTCACGGACAGGGCTCCCTTACGAGCAGTACTTC.

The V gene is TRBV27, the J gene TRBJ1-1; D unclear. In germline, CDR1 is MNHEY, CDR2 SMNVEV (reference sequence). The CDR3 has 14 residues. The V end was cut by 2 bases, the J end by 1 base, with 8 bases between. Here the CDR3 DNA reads TGTGCCAGCAGTTTAGGACGGTCGAACACTGAAGCTTTCTTT. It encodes CASSLGRSNTEAFF.

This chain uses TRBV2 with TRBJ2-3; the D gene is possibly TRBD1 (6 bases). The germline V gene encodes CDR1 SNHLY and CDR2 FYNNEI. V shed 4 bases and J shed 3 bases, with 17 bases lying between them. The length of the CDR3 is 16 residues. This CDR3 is CASSVGWPQGTDTQYF. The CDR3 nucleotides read TGTGCCAGCAGTGTGGGGTGGCCTCAGGGGACAGATACGCAGTATTTT. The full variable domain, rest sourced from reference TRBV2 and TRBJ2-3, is EPEVTQTPSHQVTQMGQEVILRCVPISNHLYFYWYRQILGQKVEFLVSFYNNEISEKSEIFDDQFSVERPDGSNFTLKIRSTKLEDSAMYFCASSVGWPQGTDTQYFGPGTRLTVL.

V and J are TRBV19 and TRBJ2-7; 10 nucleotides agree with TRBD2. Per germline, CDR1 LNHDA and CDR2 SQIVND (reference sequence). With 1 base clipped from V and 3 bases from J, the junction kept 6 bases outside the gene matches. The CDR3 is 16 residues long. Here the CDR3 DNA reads TGTGCCAGTAGTATAGCCCCCGGACTAGCGGTCTACGAGCAGTACTTC. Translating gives CASSIAPGLAVYEQYF.

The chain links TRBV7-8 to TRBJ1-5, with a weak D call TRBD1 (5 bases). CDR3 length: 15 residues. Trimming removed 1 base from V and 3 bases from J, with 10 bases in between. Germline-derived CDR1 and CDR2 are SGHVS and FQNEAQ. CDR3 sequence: CASSLGQGLNQPQHF. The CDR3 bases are TGTGCCAGCAGCTTAGGGCAGGGACTCAATCAGCCCCAGCATTTT.

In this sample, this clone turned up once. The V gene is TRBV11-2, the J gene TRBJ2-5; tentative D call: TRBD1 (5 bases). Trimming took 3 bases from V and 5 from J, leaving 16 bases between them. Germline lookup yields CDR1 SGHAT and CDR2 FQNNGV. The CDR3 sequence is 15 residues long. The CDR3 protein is CASSFDRPDFETQYF. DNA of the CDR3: TGTGCCAGCAGCTTTGACAGACCGGATTTTGAGACCCAGTACTTC.

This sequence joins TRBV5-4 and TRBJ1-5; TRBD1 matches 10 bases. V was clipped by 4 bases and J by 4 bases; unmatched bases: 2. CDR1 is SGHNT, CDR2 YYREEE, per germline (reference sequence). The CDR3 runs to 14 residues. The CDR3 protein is CASSPGQGNQPQHF. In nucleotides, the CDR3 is TGTGCCAGCAGCCCGGGACAGGGGAATCAGCCCCAGCATTTT.

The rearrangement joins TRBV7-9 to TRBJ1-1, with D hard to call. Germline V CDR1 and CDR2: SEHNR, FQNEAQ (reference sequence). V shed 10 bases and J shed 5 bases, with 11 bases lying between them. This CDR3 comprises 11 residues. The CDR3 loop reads CATKEGTEAFF. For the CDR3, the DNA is TGTGCCACGAAAGAAGGGACTGAAGCTTTCTTT.

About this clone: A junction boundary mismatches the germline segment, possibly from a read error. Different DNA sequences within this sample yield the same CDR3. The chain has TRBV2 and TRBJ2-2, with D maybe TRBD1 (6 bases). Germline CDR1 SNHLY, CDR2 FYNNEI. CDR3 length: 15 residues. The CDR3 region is CASSDGQLAPGELFF. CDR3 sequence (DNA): TGTGCCAGCAGCGATGGACAGCTCGCCCCCGGGGAGTTGTTTTTT.

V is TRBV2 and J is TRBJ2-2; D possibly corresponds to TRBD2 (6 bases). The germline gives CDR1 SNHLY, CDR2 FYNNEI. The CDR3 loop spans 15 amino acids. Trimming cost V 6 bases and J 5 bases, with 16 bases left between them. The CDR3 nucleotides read TGTGCCAGCAGCCCGAGCGGGCCGGGAACCGGGGAGCTGTTTTTT. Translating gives CASSPSGPGTGELFF. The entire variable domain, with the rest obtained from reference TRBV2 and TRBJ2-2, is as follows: EPEVTQTPSHQVTQMGQEVILRCVPISNHLYFYWYRQILGQKVEFLVSFYNNEISEKSEIFDDQFSVERPDGSNFTLKIRSTKLEDSAMYFCASSPSGPGTGELFFGEGSRLTVL.

The CDR3 nucleotides are TGTGCCAGCAGTGGAGGGACTAGCGGAAATCCCTACGAGCAGTACTTC. This gives the protein CASSGGTSGNPYEQYF. The chain joins TRBV6-1 to TRBJ2-7; 11 bases are a match to TRBD2. This CDR3 has 16 residues. Looked up from germline, CDR1 is MNHNS and CDR2 is SASEGT. Trimming took 4 bases from V and 2 from J; bases not matched to a gene: 7.

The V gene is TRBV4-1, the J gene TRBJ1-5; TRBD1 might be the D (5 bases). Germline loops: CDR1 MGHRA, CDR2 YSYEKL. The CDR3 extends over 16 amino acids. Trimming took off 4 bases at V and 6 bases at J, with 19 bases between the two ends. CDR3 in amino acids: CASSRVGAASGQPQHF. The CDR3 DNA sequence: TGCGCCAGCAGCCGGGTTGGGGCAGCGAGCGGTCAGCCCCAGCATTTT.

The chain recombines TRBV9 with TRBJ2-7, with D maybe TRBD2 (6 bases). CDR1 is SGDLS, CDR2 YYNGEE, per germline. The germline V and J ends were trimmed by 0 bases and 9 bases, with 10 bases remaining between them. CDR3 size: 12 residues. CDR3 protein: CASSVEGLGQYF. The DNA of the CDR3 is TGTGCCAGCAGCGTAGAGGGACTCGGGCAGTACTTC.